This TCR beta chain was sequenced for a study of T-cell reconstitution after alpha-beta-depleted transplantation in children (dated by TCRdb to about 2016). For context, the study as a whole: Using TCR repertoire profiling, the study followed T-cell immune reconstitution in a quantitative way in children after TCRalphabeta/CD19-depleted allogeneic hematopoietic cell transplantation.

What the study reported, not specific to this receptor: The apparently early alphabetaT-cell count recovery about two months after transplant was reportedly dependent on only several hundred rapidly expanded clones derived from non-depleted graft cells. In some patients, the high TCRbeta diversity seen at day 60 was put down to recipient T cells and intrathymic progenitors that had survived conditioning. Over the following months the frequencies of hyperexpanded clones went down, and after one year T-cell counts and TCRbeta diversity were mostly credited to newly produced T cells.

V drops 3 bases and J drops 5 bases, leaving 20 bases in between. From its cysteine to its phenylalanine, the CDR3 spans 17 amino acids. The sequence is cut down to CDR3 DNA, 51 bases in frame from base 1. The library was obtained by PCR. Sequencing took place on an Illumina HiSeq 2500. TCR libraries were prepared with molecular barcoding, using unique molecular identifiers to normalize TCRbeta repertoire quantification. TCRdb passed the public sequencing reads through fastp at Q25 and MiXCR, retaining productive beta sequences. Identical CDR3 protein sequences are pooled into one entry, listed with their most common genes and DNA. This sample has 70,000 to 95,000 distinct CDR3 sequences in its table, and around 18% of those were observed once. The ten largest clones represent 50% to 65% of the sample. The treatment or condition tag for this specimen amounts to: allogeneic hematopoietic cell transplantation with graft depleted of TCRalphabeta T cells and CD19 B cells. The children who served as transplant recipients had been given grafts of TCRalphabeta/CD19-depleted allogeneic hematopoietic cells.

This clonotype was counted between two and nine times. The target of this receptor is not known. No base-level quality is on record; no much larger clone is a single base apart. The source was PBMCs, mostly from graft donor cells, collected 360 days after TCRalphabeta/CD19-depleted stem cell transplant. The sequence was collected from a male patient between 2 and 10 years old who had a stem cell transplant for acute lymphoblastic leukemia, so the T cells may come from the graft donor. Recombination connected TRBV12-3 or TRBV12-4 to TRBJ2-1; TRBD2 is a weak D gene call, 6 bases matching. The base sequence is TGTGCCAGCAGTTTCTTCTTAGCGGAGGGGATTCACAATGAGCAGTTCTTC. Its protein product is CASSFFLAEGIHNEQFF.